This T cell receptor (beta chain) was sequenced for a study of blood T cell repertoires in COVID-19. Overall study context: COVID-19 samples, acute and convalescent, were from the United States, Italy and Spain. In each case, the material was cDNA or gDNA derived from T cells, B-cell-depleted T cells, or PBMCs.

Original data processing: Cell counts per sample came from amplifying reference gene primers. Profiling relied on immunoSEQ multiplex PCR, and the TCRdb table lists in-frame clones only, not all of them. The V and J calls and clone size are taken from that table; D and trimming were inferred from the DNA. The profile shows tens of thousands of clones, roughly 91% of them singletons. The sample taken for sequencing was peripheral blood. The TCR sequence derives from a man between 70 and 80 years old with active COVID-19.

CDR3 sequence (DNA): TGTGCCAGCAGCCAGGGGGCCTACGAGCAGTACTTC. Protein product: CASSQGAYEQYF. This rearrangement joins TRBV6-5 to TRBJ2-7; 7 positions agree with TRBD1. Trimming cost V 6 bases and J 2 bases; bases outside gene matches: 1. Germline CDR1 and CDR2: MNHEY and SVGAGI. The CDR3 covers 12 residues.